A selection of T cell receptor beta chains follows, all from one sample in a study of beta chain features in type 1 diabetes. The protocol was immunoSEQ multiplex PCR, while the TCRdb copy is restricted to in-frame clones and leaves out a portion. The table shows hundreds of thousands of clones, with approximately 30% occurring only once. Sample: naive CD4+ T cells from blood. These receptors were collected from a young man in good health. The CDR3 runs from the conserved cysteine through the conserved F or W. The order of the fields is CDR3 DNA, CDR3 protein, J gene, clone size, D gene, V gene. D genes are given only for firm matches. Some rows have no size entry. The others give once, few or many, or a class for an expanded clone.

cdr3_nt: TGTGCCACCAGCAGGACAGGGGAAGCTTCCTACGAGCAGTACTTC; cdr3_aa: CATSRTGEASYEQYF; j_call: TRBJ2-7; clone_size: few; d_call: TRBD1; v_call: TRBV15
cdr3_nt: TGTGCCTGGACCATGGAAACGGGGACTACGATTGGGGAGCAGTACTTC; cdr3_aa: CAWTMETGTTIGEQYF; j_call: TRBJ2-7; clone_size: few; d_call: TRBD2; v_call: TRBV30
cdr3_nt: TGTGCCAGCAGCTTGGCCACACGGGCAGGGCAGTTCTTC; cdr3_aa: CASSLATRAGQFF; j_call: TRBJ2-1; clone_size: .; d_call: .; v_call: TRBV5-4
cdr3_nt: TGTGCCAGCTCACCGGGATCGGATGAAAAACTGTTTTTT; cdr3_aa: CASSPGSDEKLFF; j_call: TRBJ1-4; clone_size: few; d_call: .; v_call: TRBV18
cdr3_nt: TGTGCCTGGACCCCCCCGGGGACAGGGGCTGAAAAACTGTTTTTT; cdr3_aa: CAWTPPGTGAEKLFF; j_call: TRBJ1-4; clone_size: .; d_call: TRBD1; v_call: TRBV30
cdr3_nt: TGTGCCATCAGTGATGACCGGGACTCACGGAATGAGCAGTTCTTC; cdr3_aa: CAISDDRDSRNEQFF; j_call: TRBJ2-1; clone_size: few; d_call: .; v_call: TRBV10-3
cdr3_nt: TGTGCCTGGAGTTTTGAGTTGGACACGACGCAGTATTTT; cdr3_aa: CAWSFELDTTQYF; j_call: TRBJ2-3; clone_size: few; d_call: .; v_call: TRBV30
cdr3_nt: TGTGCCAGCAGTCCCAGGGCCACAACTGGGGCCAACGTCCTGACTTTC; cdr3_aa: CASSPRATTGANVLTF; j_call: TRBJ2-6; clone_size: .; d_call: .; v_call: TRBV27
cdr3_nt: TGTGCCAGCAGCCGTAATCGATGGGACAGGGGCACAGATACGCAGTATTTT; cdr3_aa: CASSRNRWDRGTDTQYF; j_call: TRBJ2-3; clone_size: .; d_call: TRBD1; v_call: TRBV28
cdr3_nt: TGTGCCAGCAGCCAAGACTTCAGGGGGAATCAGCCCCAGCATTTT; cdr3_aa: CASSQDFRGNQPQHF; j_call: TRBJ1-5; clone_size: .; d_call: TRBD1; v_call: TRBV5-4
cdr3_nt: TGTGCCAGCAGCCGAACTAGCGGGAGGATGACAGATACGCAGTATTTT; cdr3_aa: CASSRTSGRMTDTQYF; j_call: TRBJ2-3; clone_size: few; d_call: TRBD2; v_call: TRBV7-2
cdr3_nt: TGTGCCTGGGCCGGGACAGTGCCCTACGAGCAGTACTTC; cdr3_aa: CAWAGTVPYEQYF; j_call: TRBJ2-7; clone_size: .; d_call: TRBD1; v_call: TRBV30
cdr3_nt: TGTGCCAGCAGCCGACCTGGGGCCCGGTACTTC; cdr3_aa: CASSRPGARYF; j_call: TRBJ2-4; clone_size: .; d_call: .; v_call: TRBV28
cdr3_nt: TGTGCCTACTTAACAGGGAACATTCAGTACTTC; cdr3_aa: CAYLTGNIQYF; j_call: TRBJ2-4; clone_size: few; d_call: .; v_call: TRBV30
cdr3_nt: TGTGCCTGGAGTGGTCTCAGGGATAGCTATGGCTACACCTTC; cdr3_aa: CAWSGLRDSYGYTF; j_call: TRBJ1-2; clone_size: .; d_call: .; v_call: TRBV30
cdr3_nt: TGTGCCAGCAGCGTAGGTGTGGCGGGACAGCAGTTCTTC; cdr3_aa: CASSVGVAGQQFF; j_call: TRBJ2-1; clone_size: few; d_call: .; v_call: TRBV9
cdr3_nt: TGTGCCAGCGGGATAGCGGGAGGAGGGTTAGAGACCCAGTACTTC; cdr3_aa: CASGIAGGGLETQYF; j_call: TRBJ2-5; clone_size: few; d_call: TRBD2; v_call: TRBV6-6
cdr3_nt: TGTGCCTGCAGGGCTAGCGGGAGGTTCAATGAGCAGTTCTTC; cdr3_aa: CACRASGRFNEQFF; j_call: TRBJ2-1; clone_size: few; d_call: TRBD2; v_call: TRBV30
cdr3_nt: TGTGCCAGCAGCTTTGATAGCGGGAAAGAGACCCAGTACTTC; cdr3_aa: CASSFDSGKETQYF; j_call: TRBJ2-5; clone_size: .; d_call: TRBD2; v_call: TRBV5-4
cdr3_nt: TGTGCCAGCAGCTTAGCCGGAGCAAGCACAGATACGCAGTATTTT; cdr3_aa: CASSLAGASTDTQYF; j_call: TRBJ2-3; clone_size: .; d_call: .; v_call: TRBV7-2
cdr3_nt: TGCGCCAGCAGCTTGGGACAGGGAGCTCCAGAGACCCAGTACTTC; cdr3_aa: CASSLGQGAPETQYF; j_call: TRBJ2-5; clone_size: .; d_call: TRBD1; v_call: TRBV5-1
cdr3_nt: TGCGCCAGCAGCGCGGTGACGGGAAATGAGCAGTTCTTC; cdr3_aa: CASSAVTGNEQFF; j_call: TRBJ2-1; clone_size: few; d_call: .; v_call: TRBV5-1
cdr3_nt: TGCAGTGCCATTCGGGGTCACGAGCAGTACTTC; cdr3_aa: CSAIRGHEQYF; j_call: TRBJ2-7; clone_size: .; d_call: .; v_call: TRBV20-1
cdr3_nt: TGTGCCAGCAGCTTTGACAGCAGTTTCTCCTACGAGCAGTACTTC; cdr3_aa: CASSFDSSFSYEQYF; j_call: TRBJ2-7; clone_size: .; d_call: .; v_call: TRBV7-9
cdr3_nt: TGTGCCAGCAAAGAGGGACCGGGACAGGGTTCCTACGAGCAGTACTTC; cdr3_aa: CASKEGPGQGSYEQYF; j_call: TRBJ2-7; clone_size: few; d_call: TRBD1; v_call: TRBV2
cdr3_nt: TGCAGCGTCTCCACAGGGAGGATTGACGAGCAGTACTTC; cdr3_aa: CSVSTGRIDEQYF; j_call: TRBJ2-7; clone_size: few; d_call: .; v_call: TRBV29-1
cdr3_nt: TGTGCCAGCAGCGCCCGGGACGGGGCCTGGAACGTCCTGACTTTC; cdr3_aa: CASSARDGAWNVLTF; j_call: TRBJ2-6; clone_size: .; d_call: .; v_call: TRBV7-2
cdr3_nt: TGCAGCGTTGAGAACAGGGAACGGGAGACCCAGTACTTC; cdr3_aa: CSVENRERETQYF; j_call: TRBJ2-5; clone_size: .; d_call: .; v_call: TRBV29-1
cdr3_nt: TGTGCCAGCACATTGCCGGGACTAGCCGGTCTATTT; cdr3_aa: CASTLPGLAGLF; j_call: TRBJ2-3; clone_size: .; d_call: TRBD2; v_call: TRBV28
cdr3_nt: TGCGCCAGCAGCTTGGGACGGCGGGAGGGTTCCTACAATGAGCAGTTCTTC; cdr3_aa: CASSLGRREGSYNEQFF; j_call: TRBJ2-1; clone_size: few; d_call: TRBD2; v_call: TRBV5-1
cdr3_nt: TGTGCCAGCAGCTTATTGAGCGGTAACTCCTACGAGCAGTACTTC; cdr3_aa: CASSLLSGNSYEQYF; j_call: TRBJ2-7; clone_size: few; d_call: .; v_call: TRBV7-2
cdr3_nt: TGTGCCTTGTTCCTCAGGGGCCAAGAGACCCAGTACTTC; cdr3_aa: CALFLRGQETQYF; j_call: TRBJ2-5; clone_size: .; d_call: .; v_call: TRBV30
cdr3_nt: TGTGCCAGCAGTGAAAAGGAAAGAAGAGCCCATGAGCAGTTCTTC; cdr3_aa: CASSEKERRAHEQFF; j_call: TRBJ2-1; clone_size: .; d_call: .; v_call: TRBV25-1
cdr3_nt: TGCAGCGTTGGGTCAACAGACTACGAGCAGTACTTC; cdr3_aa: CSVGSTDYEQYF; j_call: TRBJ2-7; clone_size: .; d_call: .; v_call: TRBV29-1
cdr3_nt: TGTGCCAGCAAGAGGGCTAATGAAAAACTGTTTTTT; cdr3_aa: CASKRANEKLFF; j_call: TRBJ1-4; clone_size: once; d_call: .; v_call: TRBV28
cdr3_nt: TGTGCCAGCAGCTTCGCCAACCAGGGTGGCACTGAAGCTTTCTTT; cdr3_aa: CASSFANQGGTEAFF; j_call: TRBJ1-1; clone_size: .; d_call: .; v_call: TRBV7-2
cdr3_nt: TGTGCCAGCAGCCCTTCTAGCGGGAGCAGCACAGATACGCAGTATTTT; cdr3_aa: CASSPSSGSSTDTQYF; j_call: TRBJ2-3; clone_size: .; d_call: TRBD2; v_call: TRBV7-2
cdr3_nt: TGCAGCGTTGAACTAGCGGGAGGGCCGAACAATGAGCAGTTCTTC; cdr3_aa: CSVELAGGPNNEQFF; j_call: TRBJ2-1; clone_size: few; d_call: TRBD2; v_call: TRBV29-1
cdr3_nt: TGCAGCGGTCGTATGGGCCAGCGCCTAGAGACCCAGTACTTC; cdr3_aa: CSGRMGQRLETQYF; j_call: TRBJ2-5; clone_size: .; d_call: .; v_call: TRBV29-1
cdr3_nt: TGTGCCAGCAGCCGACTAGCGGGAGAGGATACGCAGTATTTT; cdr3_aa: CASSRLAGEDTQYF; j_call: TRBJ2-3; clone_size: .; d_call: TRBD2; v_call: TRBV6-5
cdr3_nt: TGTGCCACCAGCAGAGACAGGGTGAACACTGAAGCTTTCTTT; cdr3_aa: CATSRDRVNTEAFF; j_call: TRBJ1-1; clone_size: .; d_call: .; v_call: TRBV15
cdr3_nt: TGTGCCTGGACTAAGGGGGCCTACGAGCAGTACTTC; cdr3_aa: CAWTKGAYEQYF; j_call: TRBJ2-7; clone_size: few; d_call: .; v_call: TRBV30
cdr3_nt: TGTGCCAGCAGCCGGACTCATACGCAGTATTTT; cdr3_aa: CASSRTHTQYF; j_call: TRBJ2-3; clone_size: few; d_call: .; v_call: TRBV7-2
cdr3_nt: TGCAGCGTTGTCGGGGTCCCGCACACTGAAGCTTTCTTT; cdr3_aa: CSVVGVPHTEAFF; j_call: TRBJ1-1; clone_size: few; d_call: .; v_call: TRBV29-1
cdr3_nt: TGTGCCAGCACCCACGGATCGTACAATGAGCAGTTCTTC; cdr3_aa: CASTHGSYNEQFF; j_call: TRBJ2-1; clone_size: .; d_call: .; v_call: TRBV28
cdr3_nt: TGTGCCAGCACTAGGAGCGGGAGGGCCAACAATGAGCAGTTCTTC; cdr3_aa: CASTRSGRANNEQFF; j_call: TRBJ2-1; clone_size: few; d_call: TRBD2; v_call: TRBV6-1
cdr3_nt: TGTGCCAGCAGCCGCGGACTAGCGGGGCCTCAAGAGACCCAGTACTTC; cdr3_aa: CASSRGLAGPQETQYF; j_call: TRBJ2-5; clone_size: .; d_call: TRBD2; v_call: TRBV7-2
cdr3_nt: TGTGCCAGCAGCGCGGACGTTAGCTCCTACGAGCAGTACTTC; cdr3_aa: CASSADVSSYEQYF; j_call: TRBJ2-7; clone_size: .; d_call: .; v_call: TRBV9
cdr3_nt: TGTGCCAGCACCCCTGACTCTGCCGGGGCCAACGTCCTGACTTTC; cdr3_aa: CASTPDSAGANVLTF; j_call: TRBJ2-6; clone_size: .; d_call: .; v_call: TRBV7-2